A single sample is the source of the 10 T cell receptor beta chains below, sequenced in a study of long-term antiretroviral therapy in people with HIV. Version v3.0 of the immunoSEQ assay was performed at survey level. The repertoire was sequenced with immunoSEQ multiplex PCR; TCRdb's copy has only in-frame clones and lacks some. The table shows roughly 12,000 clones, with roughly four fifths occurring only once. The source was unsorted PBMCs, collected 1.2 years after starting antiretroviral therapy. The receptors come from a man aged 40-50 years with HIV.

The V and J genes are TRBV19 and TRBJ1-1, with a tentative D call TRBD1 (6 bases). Germline-derived CDR1 and CDR2 are LNHDA and SQIVND (reference sequence). V lost 5 bases, J lost 4 bases, and 11 bases lay in between. The length of the CDR3 is 13 residues. CDR3 residues: CASSQGLGTEAFF. CDR3 sequence (DNA): TGTGCCAGTAGTCAGGGGTTGGGCACTGAAGCTTTCTTT.

The chain recombines TRBV4-3 with TRBJ2-2; 9 bases fit TRBD1. The V gene end was trimmed by 4 bases and the J gene end by 3 bases; junction bases not matched to a gene: 3. The CDR3 is 15 residues long. Germline V gene sequence: CDR1 LGHNA, CDR2 YSLEER. CDR3 in amino acids: CASSPRTGDTGELFF. CDR3 nucleotides: TGCGCCAGCAGCCCGCGGACAGGGGACACCGGGGAGCTGTTTTTT.

On this clone: Compared with germline, one end of the junction differs, possibly owing to a read error. The chain uses TRBV11-2 and TRBJ1-3; 10 nucleotides line up with TRBD1. The CDR3 consists of 17 residues. Germline V gene sequence: CDR1 SGHAT, CDR2 FQNNGV. CDR3 DNA: TGTGCCAGCAGTTTAGGGACAGGGGAATTCTCTGGAAACACCATATATTTT. Amino acid sequence: CASSLGTGEFSGNTIYF.

The table lists this clone with a count of one. The gene calls are TRBV11-2 and TRBJ1-3; no clear D. The germline V gene has CDR1 SGHAT and CDR2 FQNNGV. This CDR3 has 12 amino acids. V was pared by 0 bases and J by 4 bases, with 1 base between. The CDR3: CASSLDGNTIYF. CDR3 sequence (DNA): TGTGCCAGCAGCTTAGACGGAAACACCATATATTTT.

The V call is TRBV6-5, the J call TRBJ2-7; D ambiguous. The length of the CDR3 is 14 residues. Germline V gives CDR1 MNHEY, CDR2 SVGAGI. V lost 2 bases to trimming and J lost 0 bases, with 8 bases between them. The CDR3 DNA sequence: TGTGCCAGCAGTTACGGCGCGAGCTCCTACGAGCAGTACTTC. Its protein product is CASSYGASSYEQYF.

This clone has a single count. This sequence joins TRBV25-1 and TRBJ1-2, with TRBD1 matching over 8 bases. The V gene's germline CDR1 is MGHDK and CDR2 SYGVNS. There are 15 residues in the CDR3. V gave up 3 bases and J gave up 2 bases; unmatched junction bases: 5. The CDR3 protein is CASSDQGAVNYGYTF. The DNA of the CDR3 is TGTGCCAGCAGTGATCAGGGGGCGGTCAACTATGGCTACACCTTC.

This rearrangement joins TRBV5-4 to TRBJ1-1; D ambiguous. Germline V gives CDR1 SGHNT, CDR2 YYREEE (reference sequence). Deletions cut 1 base from V and 3 bases from J, with 7 bases between. The CDR3 loop spans 13 amino acids. In DNA, the CDR3 is TGTGCCAGCAGCTTGAACAGACACACTGAAGCTTTCTTT. Its translation is CASSLNRHTEAFF. Combining the CDR3 with reference TRBV5-4 and TRBJ1-1 gives the whole variable domain ETGVTQSPTHLIKTRGQQVTLRCSSQSGHNTVSWYQQALGQGPQFIFQYYREEENGRGNFPPRFSGLQFPNYSSELNVNALELDDSALYLCASSLNRHTEAFFGQGTRLTVV.

The chain links TRBV5-1 to TRBJ2-1; D remains ambiguous. The V end was cut by 5 bases, the J end by 4 bases, with 7 bases between. The CDR3 loop spans 12 amino acids. Germline V gene data show CDR1 as SGHRS and CDR2 as YFSETQ. The CDR3 protein is CASSLQYNEQFF. The CDR3 DNA reads TGCGCCAGCAGTCTGCAGTACAATGAGCAGTTCTTC.

The chain carries TRBV30 and TRBJ2-7; no definite D call. V was trimmed by 8 bases and J by 7 bases, leaving 21 bases between them. CDR1 is GTSNPN and CDR2 is SVGIG in the germline V gene (reference sequence). The CDR3 is 13 amino acids. DNA for the CDR3: TGTGCCGGATACAAGGGCCTCATAAAGGAGCAGTACTTC. The encoded protein is CAGYKGLIKEQYF.

The V gene is TRBV18, the J gene TRBJ1-4, with D uncertain. This CDR3 contains 13 residues. The germline V gene encodes CDR1 KGHSH and CDR2 LQKENI. Trimming shortened V by 2 bases and J by 6 bases, and 7 bases separated the two germline ends. The CDR3 region has the DNA TGTGCCAGCTCACCAATGCAGGATGAAAAACTGTTTTTT. Translated, it gives CASSPMQDEKLFF.